The text below deals with one T cell receptor (beta chain). It lacks a known antigen. No qualities accompany the bases; no much larger clone lies one base away. The data originate from a study of follicular helper T cells after annual influenza vaccination (dated by TCRdb to 2017 to 2019). Describing the broader study: After each seasonal influenza vaccination, blood samples were collected on days 0, 7 and 28. To study recall of cTfh clones, some subjects were followed through successive annual vaccinations in the 2013-2014, 2014-2015 and 2015-2016 seasons. One week after vaccination, a second recruited cohort of roughly twelve subjects (Table S1) displayed a similar ICOS+CD38+ cTfh response. Six subjects had multi-year samples: four covered two vaccination seasons and two covered three seasons. The 2015 samples were processed right after collection, while the 2013-2014 samples were cryopreserved. Overall study outcomes, separate from this receptor: A recurrent oligoclonal ICOS+CD38+ cTfh response containing tetramer and AIM influenza-specific clonotypes was recalled by successive annual vaccinations. Rare clonotypes could not be sampled because productive TCRB sequences were recovered from only roughly 9-20% of the analyzed cells. ICOS+CD38+ cTfh clonality correlated with the frequency of that population, and its change correlated with the change in circulating plasmablast frequency. Day 7 ICOS+CD38+ clones were most often found later in ICOS-CD38- cTfh, suggesting that subset may serve as a memory reservoir.

Receptors were amplified or captured by the immunoSEQ multiplex PCR assay. Adaptive Biotechnologies carried out TCRB amplification, library preparation, sequencing and preliminary bioinformatics at Survey level resolution. For TCRB sequencing, genomic DNA from sorted cTfh populations was amplified by multiplex PCR. As for how the authors treated the data: Clonality was calculated in R as 1 minus normalized Shannon entropy, and the Gini index was calculated with the R package ineq. To get the overlap score, the summed counts of shared sequences were divided by the total counts of all sequences in both of the compared samples. Shared-clonotype significance used Fisher's exact test assuming a theoretical repertoire of 10^7 TCRB sequences. Here the immuneACCESS table is served through TCRdb, limited to in-frame sequences with V and J called. Missing clones are a known gap in these copies; in checked studies unresolved V genes cover under half, and the rest lacks a known reason. V, J and clone size derive from that table, while D and trimming were established from the DNA sequence. Here the sample has under 7,000 clones; roughly 84% occur a single time. Over 2.5% of the sample comes from the top ten.

CDR1 and CDR2 were assigned from the germline V gene (reference sequence) as LNHDA and SQIVND. The CDR3 goes from the cysteine to the phenylalanine over 16 residues. Only the CDR3 portion is preserved as DNA: 48 bases, with reading frame beginning at the first base. Between the V and J ends, shortened by 5 bases and 0 bases respectively, the junction contains 15 bases. Reading the label with the study, this specimen's time point is: 2015-2016 season, 7 days after influenza vaccination. Adults were given seasonal inactivated influenza vaccine (Fluvarix), and sorted blood CD4 subsets were followed by TCRB sequencing before and after vaccination. To be eligible, subjects had to live in the community and must not have received influenza vaccine in the previous 6 months. Influenza vaccine contraindications, substance abuse, HIV/AIDS, active malignancy, immunomodulatory medication and active illness such as respiratory infection were included among the exclusion criteria. Per time point, between roughly 35 and 100 mL of blood was sampled. Circulating Tfh were defined as non-naive CD4+CXCR5+PD-1+ cells, and these cells were sorted into ICOS+CD38+ and ICOS-CD38- fractions. Ficoll-Paque PLUS or SepMate separation was used to isolate PBMC. Before DNA extraction, cell subsets were sorted from PBMC on a BD FACS Aria.

This receptor was identified in an adult who received the influenza vaccine. The sequencing used CXCR5+ CD38- circulating T follicular helper cells from blood, collected 7 days after influenza vaccination. The meaning of the sample's cell subset or site label: circulating Tfh, non-naive CD4+CXCR5+PD-1+ (ICOS+CD38+ or ICOS-CD38-). Recombination linked TRBV19 to TRBJ2-3; the D element could tentatively be TRBD1 or TRBD2, as 5 bases agree for each. In nucleotides, the sequence is TGTGCCAGTAGTGAGACCGGGACGGTCAGCACAGATACGCAGTATTTT. Translated, this is CASSETGTVSTDTQYF.